The next 23 T cell receptor beta chains were all read from a single sample in a study of blood T cell repertoires in COVID-19. TCRdb keeps only in-frame clones here, not all; method: immunoSEQ multiplex PCR. The table has around 100,000 clones, approximately 91% seen once. The material sequenced was peripheral blood. These receptors all stem from a man between 18 and 29 years old with acute or convalescent COVID-19.

The chain carries TRBV19 and TRBJ1-1; 10 positions match TRBD1. J lost 5 bases, V lost 7 bases, and 7 bases had no gene match. Per germline, CDR1 LNHDA and CDR2 SQIVND (reference sequence). The CDR3 sequence is 14 residues long. The CDR3, as DNA: TGTGCCAGTAAAGACAGGGGGCTGGATACTGAAGCTTTCTTT. It translates to CASKDRGLDTEAFF.

V and J are TRBV5-1 and TRBJ2-3; TRBD1 aligns across 9 bases. The CDR3 extends over 23 amino acids. Germline loops: CDR1 SGHRS, CDR2 YFSETQ. J gave up 1 base and V 0 bases, and 24 bases lay outside the gene matches. The CDR3 coding sequence is TGCGCCAGCAGCTTGGTCGGTCCCGGGGGACAGGGATTGACTCCCGCAGGCACAGATACGCAGTATTTT. The encoded protein is CASSLVGPGGQGLTPAGTDTQYF. Full variable domain (remainder filled in from reference TRBV5-1 and TRBJ2-3): KAGVTQTPRYLIKTRGQQVTLSCSPISGHRSVSWYQQTPGQGLQFLFEYFSETQRNKGNFPGRFSGRQFSNSRSEMNVSTLELGDSALYLCASSLVGPGGQGLTPAGTDTQYFGPGTRLTVL.

The chain recombines TRBV5-6 with TRBJ2-2; D is perhaps TRBD1 (5 bases). From germline, CDR1 is SGHDT and CDR2 YYEEEE. V lost 2 bases and J 5 bases, leaving 13 bases between the germline ends. The length of the CDR3 is 15 residues. The CDR3 DNA follows: TGTGCCAGCAGCTTTGACAGCCGCCCTACCGGGGAGCTGTTTTTT. Amino acids: CASSFDSRPTGELFF.

The rearrangement joins TRBV12-3 or TRBV12-4 to TRBJ1-2; D is perhaps TRBD1 (5 bases). The length of the CDR3 is 13 residues. Trimming removed 6 bases from V and 2 bases from J, with 10 bases in between. The CDR3 protein is CASRRDGNYGYTF. The CDR3 region has the DNA TGTGCCAGCAGGCGGGACGGGAACTATGGCTACACCTTC.

This chain links TRBV27 with TRBJ1-1, with a weak D call TRBD1 (6 bases). With 2 bases removed from V and 4 bases from J, the gap between germline ends came to 14 bases. The CDR3 totals 15 residues. The germline V gene has CDR1 MNHEY and CDR2 SMNVEV (reference sequence). CDR3 protein: CASSLASGAGTEAFF. CDR3 coding DNA: TGTGCCAGCAGTTTAGCTTCAGGGGCCGGCACTGAAGCTTTCTTT.

The genes are TRBV9 and TRBJ2-2; 8 positions agree with TRBD2. Germline lookup yields CDR1 SGDLS and CDR2 YYNGEE. The CDR3 consists of 14 residues. With 0 bases clipped from V and 5 bases from J, the junction kept 0 bases outside the gene matches. This CDR3 reads CASSVVAGTGELFF. Here the CDR3 DNA reads TGTGCCAGCAGCGTAGTAGCGGGGACCGGGGAGCTGTTTTTT.

This clone has ten or more counts. As DNA, the CDR3 is TGTGCCAGCAGTGAAAACAGGTCCTACGAGCAGTACTTC. This sequence encodes CASSENRSYEQYF. The gene calls are TRBV2 and TRBJ2-7, with D tentatively TRBD1 (5 bases). The CDR3 extends over 13 amino acids. Germline V gene sequence: CDR1 SNHLY, CDR2 FYNNEI. V was pared by 2 bases and J by 1 base, with 6 bases between.

CDR3 sequence reads: CASSLGIAAGKGGYTF. Written as DNA, the CDR3 is TGCGCCAGCAGCTTGGGGATTGCGGCAGGGAAAGGTGGCTACACCTTC. This chain links TRBV5-1 with TRBJ1-2, with a weak D call TRBD1 (5 bases). The V end was cut by 0 bases, the J end by 7 bases, with 19 bases between. The CDR3 is made up of 16 amino acids. The V gene's germline CDR1 is SGHRS and CDR2 YFSETQ.

This clone was detected once. The J gene is TRBJ2-7, the V gene TRBV7-9; 8 bases match TRBD2. Trimming cost V 5 bases and J 0 bases; bases outside gene matches: 9. In germline, CDR1 is SEHNR, CDR2 FQNEAQ (reference sequence). The CDR3 runs 16 residues. The CDR3 loop reads CASSGVSGTNSYEQYF. The CDR3 DNA follows: TGTGCCAGCAGCGGGGTTAGCGGGACGAACTCCTACGAGCAGTACTTC.

This chain connects TRBV6-5 to TRBJ1-5, with unresolved D. V was cut by 8 bases and J by 5 bases, with 13 bases left in between. CDR1 and CDR2 from the germline V gene are MNHEY and SVGAGI. The CDR3 runs to 13 residues. CDR3 sequence: CASGPLGDQPQHF. In DNA, the CDR3 is TGTGCCAGCGGGCCTCTGGGCGATCAGCCCCAGCATTTT.

The rearrangement links TRBV7-9 to TRBJ2-1; TRBD1 matches at 8 bases. The germline CDR1 and CDR2 sequences are SEHNR and FQNEAQ (reference sequence). Trimming took 0 bases from V and 6 from J; bases not matched to a gene: 16. The CDR3 has 19 amino acids. The CDR3 DNA reads as TGTGCCAGCAGCTTAGCGGTTAGGACAGGGTACTATTTCGTCAATGAGCAGTTCTTC. It encodes CASSLAVRTGYYFVNEQFF.

This sequence joins TRBV18 and TRBJ2-7, with TRBD2 as a possible D gene (6 bases). In germline, CDR1 is KGHSH, CDR2 LQKENI. The CDR3 has 16 amino acids. With 6 bases removed from V and 1 base from J, the gap between germline ends came to 19 bases. CDR3 protein: CASSRGSGTVSYEQYF. DNA for the CDR3: TGTGCCAGCTCTCGGGGGTCGGGGACGGTATCCTACGAGCAGTACTTC.

The chain combines TRBV5-4 with TRBJ2-3; 10 bases map to TRBD1. V lost 4 bases and J lost 3; bases outside the gene matches: 5. CDR1 and CDR2 (germline): SGHNT, YYREEE (reference sequence). The CDR3 length is 15 residues. The CDR3 DNA sequence: TGTGCCAGCAGCCTGGACAGGGGGAAGACAGATACGCAGTATTTT. This encodes CASSLDRGKTDTQYF.

The sample holds one count of this clone. J is TRBJ1-6 and V is TRBV4-1; 10 bases are a match to TRBD1. The CDR3 length is 15 residues. Trimming removed 2 bases from V and 7 bases from J; junction bases left unmatched: 2. Per the germline V gene, CDR1 is MGHRA and CDR2 is YSYEKL. The CDR3 DNA is TGCGCCAGCAGCCAACAGGGACAGGGGAATTCACCCCTCCACTTT. This codes for CASSQQGQGNSPLHF.

The chain has TRBV5-1 and TRBJ1-1; no clear D gene. Trimming left V 4 bases short and J 4 bases short, with 23 bases between. Germline values: CDR1 SGHRS, CDR2 YFSETQ. The CDR3 runs to 17 residues. The CDR3 DNA follows: TGCGCCAGCAGCCTGGCCGACGGGCCCCCACGGGGCACTGAAGCTTTCTTT. This encodes CASSLADGPPRGTEAFF.

The gene calls are TRBV24-1 and TRBJ1-1; the D is unclear. Trimming took 6 bases from V and 5 from J, leaving 21 bases between them. This CDR3 has 16 residues. Germline V gives CDR1 KGHDR, CDR2 SFDVKD. The CDR3: CATSKGPTRGGTEAFF. CDR3 coding DNA: TGTGCCACCAGTAAGGGCCCCACTCGAGGAGGGACTGAAGCTTTCTTT.

J is TRBJ1-5 and V is TRBV30; a weak D match, TRBD1 (6 bases). The CDR3 extends over 14 amino acids. The V and J ends lost 4 bases and 1 base respectively, with 11 bases between them. Germline assignment: CDR1 GTSNPN and CDR2 SVGIG (reference sequence). This CDR3 is CAWTPGVSNQPQHF. CDR3 nucleotides: TGTGCCTGGACCCCAGGGGTGAGCAATCAGCCCCAGCATTTT.

V usage is TRBV24-1 and J usage is TRBJ2-7; 8 bases agree with TRBD1. Germline CDR1 and CDR2: KGHDR and SFDVKD. Trimming removed 3 bases from V and 3 bases from J; junction bases left unmatched: 9. The CDR3 has 16 residues. The CDR3 here is CATSDTRQGPYYEQYF. The CDR3 DNA sequence: TGTGCCACCAGTGATACCCGACAGGGGCCATACTACGAGCAGTACTTC.

The table lists this clone with a count of one. The chain combines TRBV25-1 with TRBJ1-4, with 7 bases identical to TRBD1. The V gene's germline CDR1 is MGHDK and CDR2 SYGVNS. The junction had 17 bases not matched to a gene; V was cut back by 5 bases and J by 8 bases. The CDR3 loop spans 17 amino acids. The CDR3 DNA reads as TGTGCCAGCAGTTGGAAGACAGGGCCCCTTGGTGGGGAAAAACTGTTTTTT. As protein: CASSWKTGPLGGEKLFF.

This chain joins TRBV19 and TRBJ2-3; D is perhaps TRBD2 (6 bases). CDR3 length equals 15 residues. Germline values: CDR1 LNHDA, CDR2 SQIVND (reference sequence). V was pared by 4 bases and J by 2 bases, with 13 bases between. The CDR3 nucleotides read TGTGCCAGTAGTACTACTAGCAGCCCCACAGATACGCAGTATTTT. Translating it yields CASSTTSSPTDTQYF.

V gene TRBV7-8 combines with J gene TRBJ1-1, with 7 bases identical to TRBD1. The V segment lost 3 bases and the J segment 5 bases; nucleotides outside the gene matches: 6. Germline V lookup: CDR1 SGHVS, CDR2 FQNEAQ. The CDR3 length is 14 residues. The CDR3: CASSFTGDGTEAFF. The DNA for the CDR3 is TGTGCCAGCAGCTTCACAGGGGATGGAACTGAAGCTTTCTTT.

The chain links TRBV5-1 to TRBJ1-2; TRBD1 is a possible D gene (5 bases). This CDR3 is built from 15 residues. Trimming pared 4 bases from V and 4 bases from J, leaving 17 bases between. CDR1 SGHRS and CDR2 YFSETQ come from the germline V gene. In DNA, the CDR3 is TGCGCCAGCAGCCCTACAGGAGAGTTTAGCTATGGCTACACCTTC. Encoded protein: CASSPTGEFSYGYTF.

J is TRBJ2-3 and V is TRBV5-4; 11 positions match TRBD2. The trim removed 4 bases at V and 2 bases at J, leaving 12 bases unmatched. This CDR3 is built from 18 residues. Germline V gives CDR1 SGHNT, CDR2 YYREEE (reference sequence). CDR3 in amino acids: CASSATSGAPSATDTQYF. The CDR3 DNA follows: TGTGCCAGCAGCGCGACTAGCGGGGCCCCCTCTGCCACAGATACGCAGTATTTT.